Reported below is one TCR beta chain. Assay used: immunoSEQ multiplex PCR; TCRdb lists only in-frame clones, some missing. The data contain about 46,000 clones, about 88% of them seen just once; the ten biggest clones take up 10% to 15%. Germline lookup yields CDR1 MDHEN and CDR2 SYDVKM. V dropped 4 bases and J dropped 4; count of bases not matched to a gene: 6. CDR3 length: 17 amino acids. These data are taken from a study of OX40 agonist ivuxolimab in advanced cancers. Study context: Patients were infused with ivuxolimab every 2 weeks at 0.01 to 10 mg/kg.

The chain combines TRBV28 with TRBJ2-5; 16 nucleotides match TRBD2. Material: CD4+ or CD8+ T cells sorted from blood, obtained in a trial of the OX40 agonist ivuxolimab. The sequence derives from an adult with an advanced solid tumor such as melanoma, head and neck, liver or kidney cancer. The CDR3 protein is CASSSGTSGRARETQYF. CDR3 nucleotide sequence: TGTGCCAGCAGTTCAGGGACTAGCGGGAGGGCCAGAGAGACCCAGTACTTC.